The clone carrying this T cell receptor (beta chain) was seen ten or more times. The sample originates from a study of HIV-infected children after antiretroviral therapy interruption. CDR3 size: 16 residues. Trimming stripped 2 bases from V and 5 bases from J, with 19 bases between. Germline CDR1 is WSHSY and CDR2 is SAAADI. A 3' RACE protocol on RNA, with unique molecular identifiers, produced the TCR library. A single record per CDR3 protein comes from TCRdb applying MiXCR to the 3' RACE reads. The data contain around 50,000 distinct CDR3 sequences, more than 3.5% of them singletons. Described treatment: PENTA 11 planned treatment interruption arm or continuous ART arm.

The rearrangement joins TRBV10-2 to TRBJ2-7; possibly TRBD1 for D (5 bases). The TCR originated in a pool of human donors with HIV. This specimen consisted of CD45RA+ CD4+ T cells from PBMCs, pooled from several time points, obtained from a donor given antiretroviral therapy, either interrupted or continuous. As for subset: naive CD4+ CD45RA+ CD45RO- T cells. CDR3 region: CASSEGGRRVKDEQYF. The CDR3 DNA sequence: TGCGCCAGCAGTGAGGGTGGTCGCAGGGTAAAAGACGAGCAGTACTTC.